The 32 T cell receptor beta chains in this list originate from one sample, sequenced in a study of blood T cells in healthy people across ages (dated by TCRdb to between 2015 and 2017). Library preparation was by 5' RACE. Instrument used: Illumina HiSeq 2500. A second PCR of roughly 7 to 12 cycles was run with a J-beta primer mix and a sample-barcoded 5' primer. TCRdb ran its own pipeline on the public reads, namely fastp trimming at Q25 and MiXCR clone calling, and kept in-frame beta chains. Identical CDR3 proteins give one entry, which carries the most common genes and DNA. The sample table lists around 1,100,000 distinct CDR3 sequences, 35% to 45% of them with a count of one. The leading ten clones occupy around 14% of the sample. Sequencing was done on a sample of blood. Source of these receptors: a man younger than 35 in good health.

The chain uses TRBV10-3 and TRBJ1-4; 7 nucleotides align to TRBD1. The V segment lost 6 bases and the J segment 7 bases; nucleotides outside the gene matches: 5. The CDR3 runs to 13 residues. Germline lookup yields CDR1 ENHRY and CDR2 SYGVKD. In DNA form, the CDR3 reads TGTGCCATCAGGAGACAGGGTGGTGAAAAACTGTTTTTT. Protein: CAIRRQGGEKLFF.

The rearrangement joins TRBV7-9 to TRBJ2-6, with D possibly called TRBD1 or TRBD2 (6 bases each). V dropped 5 bases and J dropped 1 base, with 24 bases sitting between them. The CDR3 covers 20 residues. Germline CDR1 reads SEHNR; CDR2 reads FQNEAQ (reference sequence). The CDR3 loop reads CASSLTSPTLTGSGANVLTF. CDR3 coding DNA: TGTGCCAGCAGCCTAACTAGCCCCACACTTACAGGGTCTGGGGCCAACGTCCTGACTTTC.

The V call is TRBV9, the J call TRBJ2-7; TRBD1 matches 8 bases. The CDR3 is made up of 11 amino acids. CDR1 is SGDLS and CDR2 is YYNGEE in the germline V gene. V dropped 7 bases and J dropped 5; count of bases not matched to a gene: 2. CDR3 in amino acids: CASGQGHEQYF. The CDR3 nucleotides are TGTGCCAGCGGACAGGGCCACGAGCAGTACTTC.

Only a few counts were recorded for this clonotype. The rearrangement links TRBV7-2 to TRBJ1-4, with TRBD1 as a possible D gene (6 bases). Trimming removed 7 bases at V and 1 base at J, with 13 bases between. CDR1 is SGHTA, CDR2 FQGNSA, per germline. The CDR3 consists of 15 residues. This CDR3 is CASTTGAITNEKLFF. CDR3 nucleotide sequence: TGTGCCAGCACCACGGGGGCAATAACTAATGAAAAACTGTTTTTT.

The chain couples TRBV12-3 or TRBV12-4 to TRBJ1-4; 7 nucleotides agree with TRBD1. V was pared by 6 bases and J by 6 bases, with 7 bases of the junction left unmatched. The CDR3 consists of 14 residues. As DNA, the CDR3 is TGTGCCAGCAGCCTGACAGGGACGGATGAAAAACTGTTTTTT. Protein product: CASSLTGTDEKLFF.

On this clonotype itself: An end of the junction does not agree with germline; a read error may underlie this. This rearrangement joins TRBV7-9 to TRBJ1-2, with no clear D. Germline V gives CDR1 SEHNR, CDR2 FQNEAQ (reference sequence). The CDR3 is made up of 15 amino acids. CDR3 loop: CASGLAEGRSNGYTF. CDR3 nucleotides: TGTGCCAGCGGCTTAGCAGAGGGAAGGAGTAATGGCTACACCTTC.

About this clonotype itself: One end of the junction varies from germline; a read error may be responsible. This sequence joins TRBV10-3 and TRBJ2-1; D unclear. Germline CDR1 and CDR2: ENHRY and SYGVKD. The CDR3 runs to 17 residues. The chain's CDR3 is CAISENRGPPPYSEQFF. The CDR3 DNA reads TGTGCCATCAGTGAGAACAGAGGACCCCCTCCCTACAGTGAGCAGTTCTTC.

This chain links TRBV6-5 with TRBJ2-3, with D maybe TRBD1 (6 bases). V was trimmed by 6 bases and J by 4 bases, leaving 11 bases between them. This CDR3 is built from 13 residues. Germline CDR1 reads MNHEY; CDR2 reads SVGAGI. CDR3 sequence: CASRVQGPDTQYF. For the CDR3, the DNA is TGTGCCAGCAGAGTACAGGGTCCAGATACGCAGTATTTT.

This clonotype appeared a few times. The genes are TRBV20-1 and TRBJ1-1; D unclear. V gave up 4 bases and J gave up 5 bases, with 8 bases separating them. Germline CDR1 and CDR2: DFQATT and SNEGSKA (reference sequence). This CDR3 has 11 residues. CDR3 in DNA: TGCAGTGCTACCGGGAAGACTGAAGCTTTCTTT. Translating gives CSATGKTEAFF.

This clonotype turned up a few times. This sequence joins TRBV9 and TRBJ2-3; D remains unclear. The V gene's germline CDR1 is SGDLS and CDR2 YYNGEE. This CDR3 contains 13 residues. V was trimmed by 0 bases and J by 4 bases, leaving 6 bases between them. The DNA of the CDR3 is TGTGCCAGCAGCGTAGGGTTTGCAGATACGCAGTATTTT. It specifies CASSVGFADTQYF.

This clonotype occurred a few times. The gene calls are TRBV29-1 and TRBJ2-1, with 7 bases fitting TRBD1. This CDR3 has 18 residues. Trimming took 0 bases from V and 2 from J; bases not matched to a gene: 13. Germline CDR1 is SQVTM and CDR2 is ANQGSEA. CDR3 nucleotide sequence: TGCAGCGTTGAAGATGGTGTTAAGGGGGCAGAACCCTACAATGAGCAGTTCTTC. It specifies CSVEDGVKGAEPYNEQFF.

This clonotype was observed many times. The genes are TRBV5-1 and TRBJ2-1; D might be TRBD1 (6 bases). Germline lookup yields CDR1 SGHRS and CDR2 YFSETQ. The ends were cut back, 3 bases at V and 10 bases at J, with 20 bases in the middle. The CDR3 is 15 amino acids. This CDR3 reads CASSSTNRDRGEQFF. As DNA, the CDR3 is TGCGCCAGCAGCTCCACTAACAGGGACCGCGGCGAGCAGTTCTTC.

The chain employs TRBV5-1 and TRBJ2-1, with 8 bases that match TRBD1. The junction had 4 bases not matched to a gene; V was cut back by 1 base and J by 4 bases. The CDR3 sequence is 15 residues long. The germline CDR1 and CDR2 sequences are SGHRS and YFSETQ. In DNA, the CDR3 is TGCGCCAGCAGCTTGAGAGGACAGGGATACAATGAGCAGTTCTTC. This sequence encodes CASSLRGQGYNEQFF. Drawing the rest from reference TRBV5-1 and TRBJ2-1, the complete variable domain is KAGVTQTPRYLIKTRGQQVTLSCSPISGHRSVSWYQQTPGQGLQFLFEYFSETQRNKGNFPGRFSGRQFSNSRSEMNVSTLELGDSALYLCASSLRGQGYNEQFFGPGTRLTVL.

There are a few counts of this clonotype. The chain combines TRBV28 with TRBJ1-4; 8 bases match TRBD1. Germline V gene lookup returns CDR1 MDHEN and CDR2 SYDVKM. V lost 4 bases, J lost 6 bases, and 7 bases stayed unmatched. This CDR3 contains 15 residues. The CDR3 reads CASSSPGQVHEKLFF. The CDR3 bases are TGTGCCAGCAGTTCACCGGGACAGGTTCATGAAAAACTGTTTTTT.

The chain is built from TRBV7-9 and TRBJ2-5, with TRBD1 matching over 8 bases. This CDR3 spans 16 amino acids. The junction had 20 bases not matched to a gene; V was cut back by 6 bases and J by 11 bases. Germline V gene sequence: CDR1 SEHNR, CDR2 FQNEAQ (reference sequence). The DNA of the CDR3 is TGTGCCAGCAGTTCACAACCCGAGACAGGGGATCATGAGCAGTACTTC. Translating gives CASSSQPETGDHEQYF.

The chain uses TRBV20-1 and TRBJ2-3, with 8 positions matching TRBD2. Germline-derived CDR1 and CDR2 are DFQATT and SNEGSKA (reference sequence). V was pared by 3 bases and J by 1 base, with 6 bases of the junction left unmatched. The CDR3 sequence is 15 residues long. The CDR3, as DNA: TGCAGTGCTAGCCGACCACTAGCGGGCACAGATACGCAGTATTTT. It specifies CSASRPLAGTDTQYF.

This clonotype was seen at least ten times. V usage is TRBV9 and J usage is TRBJ2-3, with 7 bases fitting TRBD2. The germline gives CDR1 SGDLS, CDR2 YYNGEE. The junction had 4 bases not matched to a gene; V was cut back by 2 bases and J by 4 bases. The CDR3 covers 14 residues. In DNA, the CDR3 is TGTGCCAGCAGCGTGACCCTAGCGGCAGATACGCAGTATTTT. Residues: CASSVTLAADTQYF.

The chain carries TRBV18 and TRBJ1-1, with D possibly being TRBD1 (6 bases). The V end lost 2 bases, the J end lost 5 bases, and 12 bases lay between the germline ends. CDR1 and CDR2 from the germline V gene are KGHSH and LQKENI. The CDR3 contains 14 residues. CDR3 coding DNA: TGTGCCAGCTCACCAATAGAAGGGGGGACTGAAGCTTTCTTT. Its translation is CASSPIEGGTEAFF.

This clonotype was seen more than once but under ten times. This chain connects TRBV20-1 to TRBJ1-1; D remains ambiguous. This CDR3 contains 12 residues. The germline CDR1 and CDR2 sequences are DFQATT and SNEGSKA (reference sequence). Trimming pared 4 bases from V and 6 bases from J, leaving 12 bases between. The CDR3 is CSAIRGIAEAFF. The DNA of the CDR3 is TGCAGTGCTATTCGAGGGATTGCTGAAGCTTTCTTT.

This clonotype was picked up a small number of times. The junction differs from germline at one of its ends, possibly a read error. This chain uses TRBV9 with TRBJ2-3; TRBD2 is a possible D gene (5 bases). The CDR3 length is 15 residues. Germline CDR1 and CDR2: SGDLS and YYNGEE. In nucleotides, the CDR3 is TGTGCCAGTAGCGCAGAAGGGCGGACCACAGATACGCAGTATTTT. It translates to CASSAEGRTTDTQYF. Variable domain in full (rest from reference TRBV9 and TRBJ2-3): DSGVTQTPKHLITATGQRVTLRCSPRSGDLSVYWYQQSLDQGLQFLIQYYNGEERAKGNILERFSAQQFPDLHSELNLSSLELGDSALYFCASSAEGRTTDTQYFGPGTRLTVL.

This clonotype was seen only a few times. The gene calls are TRBV3-1 and TRBJ2-3; D may correspond to TRBD1 or TRBD2 (6 bases each). Germline V lookup: CDR1 LGHDT, CDR2 YNNKEL (reference sequence). This CDR3 has 18 amino acids. The germline V and J ends were trimmed by 0 bases and 2 bases, with 18 bases remaining between them. The CDR3 region is CASSQDGGRRIVTDTQYF. In nucleotides, the CDR3 is TGTGCCAGCAGCCAAGATGGGGGGCGGCGTATCGTCACAGATACGCAGTATTTT.

The chain joins TRBV7-3 to TRBJ2-3, with D perhaps matching TRBD2 (5 bases). This CDR3 has 17 residues. Germline CDR1 is SGHTA and CDR2 is FQGTGA. Trimming took 2 bases from V and 15 from J, leaving 30 bases between them. The CDR3 DNA is TGTGCCAGCAGCTTATGGGAATCCCACTCTAGCACAGATACGCGATATTTT. Translating it yields CASSLWESHSSTDTRYF.

The rearrangement joins TRBV12-3 or TRBV12-4 to TRBJ1-1; no reliable D call. The CDR3 contains 10 residues. The ends were cut back, 5 bases at V and 11 bases at J, with 9 bases in the middle. The CDR3 reads CASSPAGAFF. The DNA of the CDR3 is TGTGCCAGCAGTCCGGCTGGGGCTTTCTTT.

Only a few counts were recorded for this clonotype. The V call is TRBV5-1, the J call TRBJ1-4; 8 bases agree with TRBD1. The germline V gene encodes CDR1 SGHRS and CDR2 YFSETQ. V was clipped by 4 bases and J by 5 bases; unmatched bases: 7. CDR3 size: 15 residues. The CDR3 loop is CASSDMTGENEKLFF. The CDR3 DNA reads TGCGCCAGCAGCGACATGACAGGGGAGAATGAAAAACTGTTTTTT.

This clonotype occurred a few times. V is TRBV9 and J is TRBJ1-6, with D hard to call. The CDR3 runs 17 residues. CDR1 is SGDLS, CDR2 YYNGEE, per germline. The V gene lost 0 bases and the J gene lost 4 bases, with 14 bases spanning the gap. CDR3 sequence (DNA): TGTGCCAGCAGCGTAGAGCACAGTCAGTCGTATAATTCACCCCTCCACTTT. This gives the protein CASSVEHSQSYNSPLHF. Together with reference TRBV9 and TRBJ1-6, the CDR3 gives the full variable domain: DSGVTQTPKHLITATGQRVTLRCSPRSGDLSVYWYQQSLDQGLQFLIQYYNGEERAKGNILERFSAQQFPDLHSELNLSSLELGDSALYFCASSVEHSQSYNSPLHFGNGTRLTVT.

Remarks on this clonotype: An end of the junction does not agree with germline; a read error may underlie this. This sequence joins TRBV7-7 and TRBJ2-1; either TRBD1 or TRBD2 may supply D (5 bases each). CDR1 is SSHAT and CDR2 is FNYEAQ in the germline V gene (reference sequence). The CDR3 sequence is 15 residues long. In DNA form, the CDR3 reads TGTGCTAGCAGCTTAGGGACCTGGGCCCTCAATGAGCAGTTCTTC. Protein product: CASSLGTWALNEQFF.

The chain links TRBV2 to TRBJ2-4; D not resolved. The germline V gene has CDR1 SNHLY and CDR2 FYNNEI. The CDR3 has 16 amino acids. V was clipped by 2 bases and J by 4 bases, with 15 bases between them. The CDR3 DNA follows: TGTGCCAGCAGTGAAAGTCAGGTGGACGGTAAAAACATTCAGTACTTC. Protein: CASSESQVDGKNIQYF.

CDR3 sequence (DNA): TGTGCCAGCTCCTCCCGGGACCCAGGCACAGATACGCAGTATTTT. It is translated as CASSSRDPGTDTQYF. The V call is TRBV2, the J call TRBJ2-3; D may match TRBD1 or TRBD2 (5 bases each). V lost 8 bases, J lost 1 base, and 16 bases lay in between. Germline V CDR1 and CDR2: SNHLY, FYNNEI. There are 15 residues in the CDR3.

This clonotype turned up a few times. This rearrangement joins TRBV9 to TRBJ2-3; possibly TRBD2 for D (5 bases). The ends were cut back, 1 base at V and 2 bases at J, with 11 bases in the middle. The CDR3 has 15 residues. Germline V gene lookup returns CDR1 SGDLS and CDR2 YYNGEE. The CDR3 protein is CASSVSGRDTDTQYF. The CDR3 nucleotides read TGTGCCAGCAGCGTAAGTGGTCGGGACACAGATACGCAGTATTTT.

On this clonotype itself: One end of the junction is discordant with germline, which a read error may explain. The rearrangement links TRBV7-2 to TRBJ2-5, with 8 bases identical to TRBD1. Germline V gives CDR1 SGHTA, CDR2 FQGNSA. The CDR3 extends over 14 amino acids. The CDR3 DNA sequence: TGTGCCAGCAGCTCCCGGACAGGGAGAGAGACCAAGTACTTC. Amino acid sequence: CASSSRTGRETKYF.

The chain uses TRBV27 and TRBJ2-3, with 8 bases identical to TRBD2. The germline gives CDR1 MNHEY, CDR2 SMNVEV (reference sequence). J was trimmed by 4 bases and V by 2 bases; bases with no gene match: 5. This CDR3 region has 15 residues. The CDR3 region is CASSLQPGGADTQYF. Written as DNA, the CDR3 is TGTGCCAGCAGTTTACAGCCGGGGGGGGCAGATACGCAGTATTTT.

There are a few counts of this clonotype. The chain carries TRBV5-4 and TRBJ2-2, with D possibly matching TRBD2 (6 bases). Germline V CDR1 and CDR2: SGHNT, YYREEE (reference sequence). V was cut by 6 bases and J by 4 bases, with 13 bases left in between. The CDR3 runs 14 residues. CDR3 region: CASTQGGGTGELFF. Written as DNA, the CDR3 is TGTGCCAGCACTCAGGGAGGCGGCACCGGGGAGCTGTTTTTT. Full variable domain (outside the CDR3, taken from reference TRBV5-4 and TRBJ2-2): ETGVTQSPTHLIKTRGQQVTLRCSSQSGHNTVSWYQQALGQGPQFIFQYYREEENGRGNFPPRFSGLQFPNYSSELNVNALELDDSALYLCASTQGGGTGELFFGEGSRLTVL.